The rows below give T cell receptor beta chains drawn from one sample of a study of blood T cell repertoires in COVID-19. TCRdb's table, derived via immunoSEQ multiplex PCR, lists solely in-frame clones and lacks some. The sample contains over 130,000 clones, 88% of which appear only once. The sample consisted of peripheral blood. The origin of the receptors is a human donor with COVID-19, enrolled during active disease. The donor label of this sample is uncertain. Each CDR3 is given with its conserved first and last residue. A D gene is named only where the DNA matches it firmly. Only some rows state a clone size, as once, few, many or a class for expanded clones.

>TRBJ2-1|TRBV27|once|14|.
CASSSLSPGGPEFF
TGTGCCAGCAGCAGTTTATCTCCCGGGGGGCCCGAGTTCTTC
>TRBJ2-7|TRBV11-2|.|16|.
CASSLWEGALSYEQYF
TGTGCCAGCAGCTTATGGGAAGGGGCTCTTTCCTACGAGCAGTACTTC
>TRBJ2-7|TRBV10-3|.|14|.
CAINRDTNSYEQYF
TGTGCCATCAACCGGGACACCAACTCCTACGAGCAGTACTTC
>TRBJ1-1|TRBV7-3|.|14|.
CASSPGQASSEAFF
TGTGCCAGCAGCCCAGGCCAGGCGAGTAGTGAAGCTTTCTTT
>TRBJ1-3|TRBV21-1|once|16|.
CASSKGQVYSGNTIYF
TGTGCCAGCAGCAAAGGTCAGGTTTACTCTGGAAACACCATATATTTT
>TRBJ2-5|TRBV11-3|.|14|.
CASSATSSQETQYF
TGTGCCAGCAGCGCCACTAGCTCCCAAGAGACCCAGTACTTC
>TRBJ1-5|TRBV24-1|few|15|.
CATSDHRVRGQPQHF
TGTGCCACCAGTGACCACAGGGTACGTGGGCAGCCCCAGCATTTT
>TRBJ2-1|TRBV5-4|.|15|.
CASSPTGSSYNEQFF
TGTGCCAGCAGTCCCACAGGGAGCTCCTACAATGAGCAGTTCTTC
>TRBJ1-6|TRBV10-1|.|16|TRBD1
CASSEGGQGYNSPLHF
TGCGCCAGCAGTGAGGGAGGACAGGGCTATAATTCACCCCTCCACTTT
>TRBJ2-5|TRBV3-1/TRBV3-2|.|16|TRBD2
CASSQAVSPGGETQYF
TGTGCCAGCAGCCAAGCCGTAAGTCCGGGAGGGGAGACCCAGTACTTC
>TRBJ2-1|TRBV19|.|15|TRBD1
CASDTGDGVYNEQFF
TGTGCCAGTGATACAGGGGACGGGGTTTACAATGAGCAGTTCTTC
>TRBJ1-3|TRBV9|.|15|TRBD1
CASSVAETGLNTIYF
TGTGCCAGCAGCGTAGCGGAGACAGGGTTAAACACCATATATTTT
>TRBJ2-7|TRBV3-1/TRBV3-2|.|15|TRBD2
CASSQGASGMQEQYF
TGTGCCAGCAGCCAAGGGGCTAGCGGGATGCAGGAGCAGTACTTC